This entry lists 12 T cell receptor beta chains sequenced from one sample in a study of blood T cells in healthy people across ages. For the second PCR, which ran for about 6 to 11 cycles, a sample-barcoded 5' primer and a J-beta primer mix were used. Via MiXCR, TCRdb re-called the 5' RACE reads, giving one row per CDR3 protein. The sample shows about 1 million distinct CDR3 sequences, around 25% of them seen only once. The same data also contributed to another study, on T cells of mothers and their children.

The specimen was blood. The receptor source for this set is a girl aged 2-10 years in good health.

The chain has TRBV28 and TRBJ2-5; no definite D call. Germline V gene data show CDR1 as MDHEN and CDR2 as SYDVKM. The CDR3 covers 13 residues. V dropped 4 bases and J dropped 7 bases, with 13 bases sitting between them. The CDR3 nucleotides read TGTGCCAGCAGTTCTGTCAGTATTGGGACCCAGTACTTC. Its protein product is CASSSVSIGTQYF.

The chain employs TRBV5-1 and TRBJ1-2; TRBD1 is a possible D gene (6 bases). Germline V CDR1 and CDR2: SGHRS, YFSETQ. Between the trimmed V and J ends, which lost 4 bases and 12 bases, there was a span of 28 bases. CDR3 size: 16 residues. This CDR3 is CASSEISGQPIPPDTF. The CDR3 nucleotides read TGCGCCAGCAGCGAGATTTCAGGACAGCCTATCCCCCCTGACACCTTC. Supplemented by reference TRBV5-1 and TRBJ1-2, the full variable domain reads KAGVTQTPRYLIKTRGQQVTLSCSPISGHRSVSWYQQTPGQGLQFLFEYFSETQRNKGNFPGRFSGRQFSNSRSEMNVSTLELGDSALYLCASSEISGQPIPPDTFGSGTRLTVV.

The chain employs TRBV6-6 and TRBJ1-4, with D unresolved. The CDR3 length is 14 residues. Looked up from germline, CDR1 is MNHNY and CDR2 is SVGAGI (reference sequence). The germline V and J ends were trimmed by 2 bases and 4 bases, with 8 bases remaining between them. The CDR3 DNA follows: TGTGCCAGCAGTTACCGATGGGATAATGAAAAACTGTTTTTT. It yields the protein CASSYRWDNEKLFF.

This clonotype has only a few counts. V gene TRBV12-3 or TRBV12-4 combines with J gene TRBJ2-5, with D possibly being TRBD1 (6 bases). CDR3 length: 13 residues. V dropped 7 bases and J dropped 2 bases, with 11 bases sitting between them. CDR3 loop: CASNRQVQETQYF. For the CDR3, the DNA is TGTGCCAGCAACCGACAGGTTCAAGAGACCCAGTACTTC.

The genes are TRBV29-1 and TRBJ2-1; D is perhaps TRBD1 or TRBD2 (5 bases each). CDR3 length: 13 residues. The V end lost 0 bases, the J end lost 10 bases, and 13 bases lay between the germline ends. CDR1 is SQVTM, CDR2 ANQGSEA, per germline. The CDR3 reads CSVEDEAEGEQFF. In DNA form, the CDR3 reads TGCAGCGTTGAAGATGAGGCCGAGGGGGAGCAGTTCTTC.

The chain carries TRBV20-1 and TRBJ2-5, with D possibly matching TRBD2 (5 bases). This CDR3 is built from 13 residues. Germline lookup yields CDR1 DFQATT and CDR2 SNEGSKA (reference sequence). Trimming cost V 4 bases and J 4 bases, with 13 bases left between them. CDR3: CSATITTRETQYF. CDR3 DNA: TGCAGTGCTACCATAACTACTAGAGAGACCCAGTACTTC.

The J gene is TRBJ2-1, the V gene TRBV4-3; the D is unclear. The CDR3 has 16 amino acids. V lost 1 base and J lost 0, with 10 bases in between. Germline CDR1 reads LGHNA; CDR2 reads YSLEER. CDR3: CASSQGSFSSYNEQFF. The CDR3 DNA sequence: TGCGCCAGCAGCCAAGGCTCGTTTAGCTCCTACAATGAGCAGTTCTTC.

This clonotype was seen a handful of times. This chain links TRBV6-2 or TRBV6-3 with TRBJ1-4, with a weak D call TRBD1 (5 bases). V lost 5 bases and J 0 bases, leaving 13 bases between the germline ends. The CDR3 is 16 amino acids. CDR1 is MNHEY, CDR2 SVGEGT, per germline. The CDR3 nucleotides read TGTGCCAGCAGTGACGTTGGGGCAGCAACTAATGAAAAACTGTTTTTT. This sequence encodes CASSDVGAATNEKLFF.

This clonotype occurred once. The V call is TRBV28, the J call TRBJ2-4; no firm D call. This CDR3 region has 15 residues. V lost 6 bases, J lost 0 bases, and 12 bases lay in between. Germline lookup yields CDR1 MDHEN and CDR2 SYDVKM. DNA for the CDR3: TGTGCCAGCAGCCCGGCGACTCTAGCCAAAAACATTCAGTACTTC. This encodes CASSPATLAKNIQYF.

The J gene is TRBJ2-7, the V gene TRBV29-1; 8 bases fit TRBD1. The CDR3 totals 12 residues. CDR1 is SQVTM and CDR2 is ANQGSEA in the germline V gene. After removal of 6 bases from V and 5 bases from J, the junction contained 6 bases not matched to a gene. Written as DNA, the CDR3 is TGCAGCGTCAAAAGGACAGGGAACGAGCAGTACTTC. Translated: CSVKRTGNEQYF.

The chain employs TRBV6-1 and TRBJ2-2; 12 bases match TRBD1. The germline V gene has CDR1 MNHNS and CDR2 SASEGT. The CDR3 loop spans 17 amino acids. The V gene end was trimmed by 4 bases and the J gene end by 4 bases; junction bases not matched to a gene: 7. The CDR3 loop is CASSAEGTGGFTGELFF. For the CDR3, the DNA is TGTGCCAGCAGTGCCGAAGGGACAGGGGGCTTCACCGGGGAGCTGTTTTTT.

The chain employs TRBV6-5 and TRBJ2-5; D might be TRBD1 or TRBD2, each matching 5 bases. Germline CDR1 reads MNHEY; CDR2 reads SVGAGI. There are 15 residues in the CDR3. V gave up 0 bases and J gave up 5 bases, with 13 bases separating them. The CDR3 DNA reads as TGTGCCAGCAGTTACTCCTCAGGGAGACCGGAGACCCAGTACTTC. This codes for CASSYSSGRPETQYF.